One TCR beta chain is described in this entry. The specificity of this receptor is unknown. There are no base qualities to consult, and no much larger clone falls within one base. Other DNA sequences in this specimen translate into the identical CDR3. These data belong to a study of blood T cell repertoires in COVID-19 (dated by TCRdb to 2020 to 2021). In terms of the full investigation: The collaborator samples originated in the United States, Italy and Spain and spanned the acute and convalescent phases of COVID-19. The repertoires were released in a freely available public database meant as a resource for research on the immune response to SARS-CoV-2. The prospective study material was composed of cDNA or gDNA derived from T cells, B-cell-depleted T cells, or PBMCs. Where available, HLA class I and class II types were obtained from metadata supplied by the sample provider rather than from assay-based typing. The samples were drawn from two sources: the first 160 participants of the ongoing ImmuneRACE study, and 1,200 or so subjects contributed by 6 global collaborators. A de-identified subject ID, COVID-19 status, age in years and sex were almost always included in the sample metadata. Deeply sampled blood TCRbeta repertoires from subjects exposed to, actively infected with, or recovered from COVID-19 were included in the dataset. Here is what the overall study found, with its caveats: The quantity of clinical and demographic metadata differed by source and by participant and was supplied without curation.

The immunoSEQ Assay, a bias-controlled multiplex PCR, was used to amplify TCRbeta CDR3 regions from genomic DNA. Under the source paper's analysis protocol: The number of nucleated cells in each sample was estimated by amplification of reference gene primers within the assay. Sequence reads were collapsed and filtered to measure the absolute abundance of every unique TCRbeta CDR3 rearrangement. For each sample, productive Simpson clonality was calculated as the square root of Simpson's diversity index across productive rearrangements. Entries here come from immuneACCESS through TCRdb and include only in-frame sequences with V and J called. Some clones fail to appear in such tables; in the studies checked, an unresolved V gene covers under half of the shortfall, and the cause of the remainder is unknown. V and J calls and clone size are given by that table; D and trimming were obtained from the DNA. Recorded for this sample are 200,000 to 300,000 clones; 80% to 95% of them occurred a single time. Together, the top ten hold about 0.79% of the sample.

Based on the germline V gene, the CDR1 and CDR2 sequences are MGHRA and YSYEKL. V has 1 base trimmed and J has 2 bases trimmed; junction bases matching no gene number 5. The CDR3 starts with the cysteine, ends with the phenylalanine, and has 18 residues. Here the CDR3 DNA is all that survives: 54 bases in frame from base 1. At one collaborating source in Seattle, patients were enrolled during active infection and were followed longitudinally through the course of disease. Whole blood was collected in K2EDTA tubes by collaborating institutions according to the institutions' own protocols. For TCRbeta analysis, collaborator samples were shipped as frozen whole blood, as isolated PBMCs, or as DNA extracted from either sample type.

This chain is built from TRBV4-1 and TRBJ2-2, with 12 bases in between that match TRBD1. The TCR comes from a man aged 25-40 years with COVID-19, enrolled during active disease. What was sequenced was peripheral blood. The DNA is TGCGCCAGCAGCCAAGTCGGGACAGGGGGCACTAACACCGGGGAGCTGTTTTTT. It encodes CASSQVGTGGTNTGELFF.